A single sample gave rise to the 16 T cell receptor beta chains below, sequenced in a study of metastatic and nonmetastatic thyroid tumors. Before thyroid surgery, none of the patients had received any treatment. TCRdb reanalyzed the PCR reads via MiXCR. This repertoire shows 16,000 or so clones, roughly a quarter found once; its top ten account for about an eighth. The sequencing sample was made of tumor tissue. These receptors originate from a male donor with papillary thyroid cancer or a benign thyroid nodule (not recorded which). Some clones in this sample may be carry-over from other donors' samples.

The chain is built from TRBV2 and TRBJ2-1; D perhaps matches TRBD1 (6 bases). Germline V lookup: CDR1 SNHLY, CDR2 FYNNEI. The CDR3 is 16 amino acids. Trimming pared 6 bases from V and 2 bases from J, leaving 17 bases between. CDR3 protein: CASSEGVGGTYNEQFF. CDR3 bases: TGTGCCAGCAGCGAGGGGGTTGGGGGAACCTACAATGAGCAGTTCTTC.

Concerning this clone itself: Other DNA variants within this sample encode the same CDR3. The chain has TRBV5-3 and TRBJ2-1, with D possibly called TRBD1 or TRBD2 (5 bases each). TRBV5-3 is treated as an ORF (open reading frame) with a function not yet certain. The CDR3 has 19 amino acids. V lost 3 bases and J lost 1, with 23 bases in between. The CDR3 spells CARSSPVSGPAPSYNEQFF. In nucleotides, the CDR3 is TGTGCCAGAAGCTCCCCCGTATCGGGACCCGCTCCATCCTACAATGAGCAGTTCTTC.

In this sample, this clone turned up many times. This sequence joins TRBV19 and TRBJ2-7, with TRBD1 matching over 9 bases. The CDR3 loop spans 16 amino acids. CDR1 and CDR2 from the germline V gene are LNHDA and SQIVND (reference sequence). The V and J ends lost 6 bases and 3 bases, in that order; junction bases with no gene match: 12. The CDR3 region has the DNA TGTGCCAGTAGACCTGCCGGGACAGGGAATCGCTACGAGCAGTACTTC. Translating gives CASRPAGTGNRYEQYF. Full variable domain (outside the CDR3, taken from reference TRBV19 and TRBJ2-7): DGGITQSPKYLFRKEGQNVTLSCEQNLNHDAMYWYRQDPGQGLRLIYYSQIVNDFQKGDIAEGYSVSREKKESFPLTVTSAQKNPTAFYLCASRPAGTGNRYEQYFGPGTRLTVT.

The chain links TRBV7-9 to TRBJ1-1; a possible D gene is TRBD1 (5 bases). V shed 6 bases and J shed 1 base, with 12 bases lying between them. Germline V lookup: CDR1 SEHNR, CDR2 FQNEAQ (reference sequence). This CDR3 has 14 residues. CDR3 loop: CASRLSGTNTEAFF. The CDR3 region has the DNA TGTGCCAGCAGACTCTCCGGGACGAACACTGAAGCTTTCTTT.

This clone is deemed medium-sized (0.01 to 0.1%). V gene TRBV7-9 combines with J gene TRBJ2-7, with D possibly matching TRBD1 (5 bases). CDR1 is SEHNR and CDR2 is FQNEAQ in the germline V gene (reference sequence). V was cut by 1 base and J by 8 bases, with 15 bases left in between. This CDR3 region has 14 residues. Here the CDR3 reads CASSLEQVSSKQYF. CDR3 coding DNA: TGTGCCAGCAGCTTAGAACAGGTTTCGTCGAAGCAGTACTTC.

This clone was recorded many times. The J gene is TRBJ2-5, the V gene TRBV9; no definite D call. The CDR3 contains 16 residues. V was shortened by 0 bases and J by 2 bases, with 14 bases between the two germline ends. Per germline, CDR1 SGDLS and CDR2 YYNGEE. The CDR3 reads CASSVGTRTSQETQYF. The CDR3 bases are TGTGCCAGCAGCGTAGGGACCCGGACCTCACAAGAGACCCAGTACTTC.

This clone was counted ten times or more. CDR3 protein: CASSDGTAYEQYF. The DNA of the CDR3 is TGTGCCAGCAGTGACGGGACGGCATACGAGCAGTACTTC. This chain joins TRBV27 and TRBJ2-7; D tentatively reads TRBD1 or TRBD2 (5 bases each). V was clipped by 5 bases and J by 4 bases, with 12 bases between them. The V gene's germline CDR1 is MNHEY and CDR2 SMNVEV (reference sequence). This CDR3 region has 13 residues.

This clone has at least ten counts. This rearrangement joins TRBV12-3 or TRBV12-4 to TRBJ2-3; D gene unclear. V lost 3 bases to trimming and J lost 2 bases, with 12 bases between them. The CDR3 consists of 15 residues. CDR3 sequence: CASSFSSATTDTQYF. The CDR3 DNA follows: TGTGCCAGCAGTTTTTCGAGCGCAACCACAGATACGCAGTATTTT.

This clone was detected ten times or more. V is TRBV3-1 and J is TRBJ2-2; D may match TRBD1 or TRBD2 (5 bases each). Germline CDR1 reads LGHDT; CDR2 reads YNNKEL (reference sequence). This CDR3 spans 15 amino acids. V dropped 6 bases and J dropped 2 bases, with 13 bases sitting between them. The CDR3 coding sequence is TGTGCCAGCAGTCAAAGGGGAGCCAACACCGGGGAGCTGTTTTTT. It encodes CASSQRGANTGELFF.

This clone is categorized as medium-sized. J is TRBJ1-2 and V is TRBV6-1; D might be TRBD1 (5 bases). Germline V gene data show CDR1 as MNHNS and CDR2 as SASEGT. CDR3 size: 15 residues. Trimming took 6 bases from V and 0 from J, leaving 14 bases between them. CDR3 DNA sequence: TGTGCCAGCAGCCCACCGGGGGGAGCTAACTATGGCTACACCTTC. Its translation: CASSPPGGANYGYTF.

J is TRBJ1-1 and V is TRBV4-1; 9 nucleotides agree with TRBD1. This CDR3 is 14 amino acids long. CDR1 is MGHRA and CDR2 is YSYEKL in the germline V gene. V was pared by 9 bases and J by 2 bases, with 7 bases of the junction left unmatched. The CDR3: CARNLTGGNTEAFF. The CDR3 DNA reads TGCGCCAGAAACTTGACAGGGGGTAACACTGAAGCTTTCTTT.

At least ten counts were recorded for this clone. CDR3 loop: CASSVSAGDATGELFF. In DNA, the CDR3 is TGTGCCAGCAGCGTTTCAGCGGGAGATGCGACCGGGGAGCTGTTTTTT. The rearrangement joins TRBV9 to TRBJ2-2; 8 nucleotides match TRBD2. Germline V gives CDR1 SGDLS, CDR2 YYNGEE. This CDR3 spans 16 amino acids. V gave up 2 bases and J gave up 5 bases; unmatched junction bases: 8.

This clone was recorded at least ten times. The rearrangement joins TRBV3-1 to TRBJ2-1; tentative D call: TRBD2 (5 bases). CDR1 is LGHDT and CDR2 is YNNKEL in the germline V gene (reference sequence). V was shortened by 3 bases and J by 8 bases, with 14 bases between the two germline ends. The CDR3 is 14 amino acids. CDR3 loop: CASSQRAEKDEQFF. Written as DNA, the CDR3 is TGTGCCAGCAGCCAGAGGGCCGAAAAGGATGAGCAGTTCTTC.

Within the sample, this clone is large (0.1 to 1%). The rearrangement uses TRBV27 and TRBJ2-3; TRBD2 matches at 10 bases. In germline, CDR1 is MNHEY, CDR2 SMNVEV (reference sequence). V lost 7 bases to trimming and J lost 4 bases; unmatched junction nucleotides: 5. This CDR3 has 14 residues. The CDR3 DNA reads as TGTGCCAGCACAAGCGGGGGGGCCGCAGATACGCAGTATTTT. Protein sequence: CASTSGGAADTQYF.

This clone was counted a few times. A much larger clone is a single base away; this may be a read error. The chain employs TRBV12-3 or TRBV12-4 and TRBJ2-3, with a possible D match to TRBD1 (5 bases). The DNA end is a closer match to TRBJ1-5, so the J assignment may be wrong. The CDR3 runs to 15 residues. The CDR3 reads CASRQAGPSADTQHF. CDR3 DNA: TGTGCCAGCAGACAAGCGGGACCGTCCGCAGATACGCAGCATTTT.

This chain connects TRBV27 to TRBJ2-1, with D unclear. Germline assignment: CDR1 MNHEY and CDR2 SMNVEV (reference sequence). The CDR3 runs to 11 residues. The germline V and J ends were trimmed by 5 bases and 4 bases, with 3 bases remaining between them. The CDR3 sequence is CASSGYNEQFF. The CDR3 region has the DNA TGTGCCAGCAGTGGGTACAATGAGCAGTTCTTC.